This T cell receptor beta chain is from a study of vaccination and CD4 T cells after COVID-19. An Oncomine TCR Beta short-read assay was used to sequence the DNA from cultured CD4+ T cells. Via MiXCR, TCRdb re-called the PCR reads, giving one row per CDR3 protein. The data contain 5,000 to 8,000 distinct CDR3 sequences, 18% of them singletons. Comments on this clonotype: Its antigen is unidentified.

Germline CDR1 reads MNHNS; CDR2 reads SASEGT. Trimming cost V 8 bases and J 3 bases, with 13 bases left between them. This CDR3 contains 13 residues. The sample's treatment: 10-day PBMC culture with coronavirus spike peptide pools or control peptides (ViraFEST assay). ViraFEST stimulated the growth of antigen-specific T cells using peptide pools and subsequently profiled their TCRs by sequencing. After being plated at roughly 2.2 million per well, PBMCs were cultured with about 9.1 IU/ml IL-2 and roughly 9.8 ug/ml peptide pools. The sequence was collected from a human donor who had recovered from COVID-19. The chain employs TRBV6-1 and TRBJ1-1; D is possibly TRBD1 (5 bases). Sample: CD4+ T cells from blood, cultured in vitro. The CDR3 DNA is TGTGCCAGCGGGGCTGGGACGCACACTGAAGCTTTCTTT. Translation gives CASGAGTHTEAFF.